A selection of T cell receptor beta chains follows, all from one sample in a study of regulatory T cells in long-lasting Graves disease. Via MiXCR, TCRdb re-called the multiplex PCR reads, giving one row per CDR3 protein. The data contain hundreds of thousands of distinct CDR3 sequences, around 13% of them singletons. Separately, the same data were catalogued under a study of T cells in Graves' hyperthyroidism and ophthalmopathy.

This specimen consisted of peripheral blood mononuclear cells (PBMCs), obtained at new diagnosis, from a patient treated with antithyroid drugs. These receptors all stem from a woman in her twenties or thirties with Graves disease. Each CDR3 is given with its conserved first and last residue. The order of the fields is D gene, clone size, V gene, J gene, CDR3 DNA, CDR3 protein. The D gene is left open where the match is weak. The size field is filled for only some rows; it gives once, few, many or a size class.

TRBD1	.	TRBV6-2/TRBV6-3	TRBJ2-2	TGTGCCACCCGGGACAGGGGCCCCGGGGAGCTGGTTTTT	CATRDRGPGELVF
.	many	TRBV29-1	TRBJ2-7	TGCAGCGTTGGAAGTGCGGGATCCTACGAGCAGTACTTC	CSVGSAGSYEQYF
.	.	TRBV19	TRBJ2-7	TGTGCCAGTAGTATAGTTCCCGGCCACGAGCAGTACTTC	CASSIVPGHEQYF
TRBD1	many	TRBV5-4	TRBJ2-1	TGTGCCAGCAGCTACCGGGACAGGGCCTACAATGAGCAGTTCTTC	CASSYRDRAYNEQFF
TRBD1	many	TRBV7-8	TRBJ2-7	TGTGCCAGCGTTCGGGACAGGGGGCATTACGAGCAGTACTTC	CASVRDRGHYEQYF
.	few	TRBV10-2	TRBJ2-3	TGCGCCAGCAGTCGAGGAAGTAGCGGCCCCGATACGCAGTATTTT	CASSRGSSGPDTQYF
.	many	TRBV20-1	TRBJ1-5	TGCAGTGCGACCACAGTTAGCAATCAGCCCCAGCATTTT	CSATTVSNQPQHF
.	many	TRBV13	TRBJ2-5	TGTGCCAGCAGCGTCAGAAGGACGGGGCACCAAGAGACCCAGTACTTC	CASSVRRTGHQETQYF
.	many	TRBV29-1	TRBJ1-2	TGCAGCGTTGAAGAATGGTCAGGGCGAGGTGGCTACACCTTC	CSVEEWSGRGGYTF
.	many	TRBV28	TRBJ1-4	TGTGCCTCGCTACAAGGGGTCATCGGGGAAAAACTGTTTTTT	CASLQGVIGEKLFF
.	many	TRBV28	TRBJ1-4	TGTGCCAGCAGTCCACGCCCCTCTAATGAAAAACTGTTTTTT	CASSPRPSNEKLFF
TRBD2	.	TRBV20-1	TRBJ2-1	TGCAGTGCCGGACTAGCGGGGCGCTGGAATGAGCAGTTCTTC	CSAGLAGRWNEQFF
.	few	TRBV18	TRBJ1-2	TGTGCCAGCTCTCCAGGGGTGTCCAACTATGGCTACACCTTC	CASSPGVSNYGYTF
.	few	TRBV6-2/TRBV6-3	TRBJ2-1	TGTGCCAGCAGTTTCGCCTCCTTCACTAGCTCCTACAATGAGCAGTTCTTC	CASSFASFTSSYNEQFF
TRBD1	many	TRBV10-3	TRBJ2-7	TGTGCCATCAGCCCCCGGGACAGGAATTACGAGCAGTACTTC	CAISPRDRNYEQYF
.	many	TRBV11-2	TRBJ2-1	TGTGCCAGCAGCTTAGCCGGACAGCAGCAGTTCTTC	CASSLAGQQQFF
.	.	TRBV7-9	TRBJ1-6	TGTGCCAGCAGCTCCTCGAGTAATTCACCCCTCCACTTT	CASSSSSNSPLHF
.	.	TRBV28	TRBJ2-6	TGTGCCAGCAACGGGGGGACAGGGGCCAACGTCCTGACTTTC	CASNGGTGANVLTF
.	many	TRBV29-1	TRBJ1-1	TGCAGCGTCGCCCCCTGGGGGGGCGCGAACACTGAAGCTTTCTTT	CSVAPWGGANTEAFF
.	.	TRBV5-1	TRBJ1-1	TGCGCCAGCAGCTTGGGATTCCCGGGACAAACGAACACTGAAGCTTTCTTT	CASSLGFPGQTNTEAFF
TRBD2	few	TRBV7-9	TRBJ2-1	TGTGCCAGCTATTGGCTAGCGGATTACAATGAGCAGTTCTTC	CASYWLADYNEQFF
TRBD2	many	TRBV11-1	TRBJ2-1	TGTGCCAGCAGCCCTAGGACTAGCGGGACCCAAAGGAATGAGCAGTTCTTC	CASSPRTSGTQRNEQFF
.	many	TRBV7-9	TRBJ1-5	TGTGCCAGCAGCTTAGAGGGGGAAGTGCAGCCCCAGCATTTT	CASSLEGEVQPQHF
.	many	TRBV29-1	TRBJ2-7	TGCAGCGTTGAAGCAGTCCGTGGTGGCAGACGTTCGAGCGAGCAGTACTTC	CSVEAVRGGRRSSEQYF
.	.	TRBV5-1	TRBJ2-2	TGCGCCAGCAGCCTTGACAGATTAAACACCGGGGAGCTGTTTTTT	CASSLDRLNTGELFF
TRBD1	many	TRBV27	TRBJ2-7	TGTGCCAGCAGTTTATTAAGGGCGGGACAGGGGGCGTACGAGCAGTACTTC	CASSLLRAGQGAYEQYF
TRBD2	few	TRBV6-1	TRBJ2-1	TGTGCCAGCACGGGAAGCGGGAGGGCCCTTAATGAGCAGTTCTTC	CASTGSGRALNEQFF
.	.	TRBV5-4	TRBJ1-1	TGTGCCAGCAGCTTGGAGGAGTTCACTGAAGCTTTCTTT	CASSLEEFTEAFF
.	many	TRBV7-2	TRBJ1-2	TGTGCCAGCAGCTTAGCGACGTCGGGGAACTATGGCTACACCTTC	CASSLATSGNYGYTF
.	many	TRBV6-1	TRBJ1-1	TGTGCCAGCAGTAACCTCGGAAGGGGGGGCGCGGCTGAAGCTTTCTTT	CASSNLGRGGAAEAFF
.	.	TRBV7-9	TRBJ1-4	TGTGCCAGCAGCATCTCCCTCGGGGCCGGAGGTGAAAAACTGTTTTTT	CASSISLGAGGEKLFF
.	many	TRBV9	TRBJ2-3	TGTGCCAGCAGCGTAGAGGCAGCCAGCACAGATACGCAGTATTTT	CASSVEAASTDTQYF
.	many	TRBV29-1	TRBJ2-5	TGCAGCGTTCGAAAGGATGAGGACCAAGAGACCCAGTACTTC	CSVRKDEDQETQYF
TRBD1	.	TRBV7-9	TRBJ1-1	TGTGCCAGCAGCTCGGACAGGCTTGAAGCTTTCTTT	CASSSDRLEAFF
.	many	TRBV11-2	TRBJ2-1	TGTGCCAGCACCCCTCGAGAATTTGTAAGAAGTGAGCAGTTCTTC	CASTPREFVRSEQFF
.	many	TRBV20-1	TRBJ2-1	TGCAGTGCTAGGAGGGACAGGGTAGGACTAGCGAGAACCTACAATGAGCAGTTCTTC	CSARRDRVGLARTYNEQFF
.	many	TRBV20-1	TRBJ2-3	TGCAGTGCTAGGGCCCCCGGTGCGCAGTATTTT	CSARAPGAQYF
TRBD2	many	TRBV6-9	TRBJ2-1	TGTGCCAGCAGTTATGAAGCGGGAGGGGGTAATGAGCAGTTCTTC	CASSYEAGGGNEQFF
.	.	TRBV7-3	TRBJ1-1	TGTGCCAGCAGCTTATACTTAGGGGCTGAAGCTTTCTTT	CASSLYLGAEAFF
TRBD1	many	TRBV7-9	TRBJ1-2	TGTGCCAGCAGCCACGGCGCCGGGACAGGGGGCGGTCGGAATGGCTACACCTTC	CASSHGAGTGGGRNGYTF
TRBD2	.	TRBV5-1	TRBJ2-1	TGCGCCAGCAGCTCGGGACTAAACTACAATGAGCAGTTCTTC	CASSSGLNYNEQFF
.	many	TRBV20-1	TRBJ1-2	TGCAGTGCTAGAGATTTCCAGGACGGCTACACCTTC	CSARDFQDGYTF
.	many	TRBV19	TRBJ1-2	TGTGCCACTTCTCAACCGCCGGACTATGGCTACACCTTC	CATSQPPDYGYTF
TRBD1	.	TRBV10-3	TRBJ2-2	TGTGCCATCACCGCGACAGGGCAGGGGACCGGGGAGCTGTTTTTT	CAITATGQGTGELFF